These T cell receptor beta chains were read from a single sample in a study of T cell repertoires in cytomegalovirus infection. TCRdb passed the reads through MiXCR, listing each CDR3 protein once. The sample yields over 150,000 distinct CDR3 sequences, approximately 17% seen once. The specimen sequenced was CD8+ T cells from PBMCs. The receptor set was obtained from a human donor in good health (CMV status not recorded). Some clones in this sample may be carry-over from other donors' samples. The CDR3 runs from the conserved cysteine through the conserved F or W. Clone size is shown for a subset of rows, as once, few, many or a class of expanded clone.

clone size,V gene,CDR3 protein
few,TRBV7-8,CASWGQGPYEQYF
-,TRBV10-3,CAISETVSRDRDEKLFF
many,TRBV28,CASSPGQGAGETQYF
-,TRBV29-1,CSVARGNTEAFF
few,TRBV20-1,CSASGLQGGSEAFF
-,TRBV2,CASSEAGGEQFF
many,TRBV7-2,CASSVGQGYGYTF
-,TRBV7-9,CASSFLGGGEETQYF
many,TRBV7-2,CAARGGTEGEVNPEAFF
few,TRBV7-2,CASSLSSRSNYGYTF
-,TRBV20-1,CSATGAGARYEQYF
-,TRBV13,CASSSQGKVYGYTF
-,TRBV6-1,CASSELGAGYEQYF
few,TRBV20-1,CSARDRGRLNTGELFF
many,TRBV7-6,CASSLYRRNSPLHF
-,TRBV7-9,CASSLGRVAGELFF
once,TRBV15,CATSRDGGFGKPQHF
-,TRBV4-2,CASSQEGTHKYF
-,TRBV4-1,CASSQERFQDTQYF
-,TRBV20-1,CSARGGGPDYEQYF
few,TRBV7-2,CASSLVLAGGYSGNEQFF
-,TRBV7-6,CASSLTVTGAIF
-,TRBV29-1,CSVEVDSYEQYF
few,TRBV2,CASRGRTTYEQYF
-,TRBV20-1,CSAILSGGASYNEQFF
few,TRBV6-2/TRBV6-3,CASSPNYGYTF
-,TRBV6-5,CASAPGGGSYEQYF
-,TRBV28,CASSPGLEYRQETQYF
-,TRBV12-3/TRBV12-4,CASSFALSTGANVLTF
once,TRBV7-9,CASSSSRTGDGYTF
-,TRBV27,CASSLWGGQVVTGELFF
few,TRBV7-9,CASSSSDGLTYNEQFF
few,TRBV7-9,CASSLSAPPAKNIQYF
few,TRBV7-2,CASSLTTSDREAFF
many,TRBV7-2,CASSTDGLSYQPQHF
once,TRBV9,CASSVDLFHEAFF
many,TRBV7-9,CASSVLPRYEQYF
-,TRBV2,CASLLGQGNTGELFF
once,TRBV7-9,CAGRGGHNEQFF
few,TRBV27,CASSLVTRDRGTGELFF
-,TRBV12-3/TRBV12-4,CASSPDWDPFF
few,TRBV5-8,CASSFGARYNEQFF